This TCR beta chain was recovered during a study of T-cell memory formation after mild COVID-19. Study in general: TCR clustering was largely donor specific.

Trimming pared 3 bases from V and 6 bases from J, leaving 14 bases between. Germline-derived CDR1 and CDR2 are DFQATT and SNEGSKA (reference sequence). The CDR3 is 13 amino acids. This clonotype was recorded a few times. Its antigen is currently unknown. TCRdb re-called the 5' RACE reads through MiXCR, storing one row per CDR3 protein. Here the sample spans 150,000 or so distinct CDR3 sequences, 11% being singletons. Study-level results: That cross-reactive memory joined was suggested by some responding clones appearing in pre-infection memory.

V and J are TRBV20-1 and TRBJ1-2, with D unresolved. Sample: PBMCs or a T cell subset sorted from them (not recorded which). The origin of this receptor is a man aged 18 to 29 who had mild COVID-19 (a few samples of this study predate the infection). Cell type and time point are not known. The CDR3 here is CSASLHLVNGYTF. In nucleotides, the CDR3 is TGCAGTGCTAGTCTACACCTGGTCAATGGCTACACCTTC.